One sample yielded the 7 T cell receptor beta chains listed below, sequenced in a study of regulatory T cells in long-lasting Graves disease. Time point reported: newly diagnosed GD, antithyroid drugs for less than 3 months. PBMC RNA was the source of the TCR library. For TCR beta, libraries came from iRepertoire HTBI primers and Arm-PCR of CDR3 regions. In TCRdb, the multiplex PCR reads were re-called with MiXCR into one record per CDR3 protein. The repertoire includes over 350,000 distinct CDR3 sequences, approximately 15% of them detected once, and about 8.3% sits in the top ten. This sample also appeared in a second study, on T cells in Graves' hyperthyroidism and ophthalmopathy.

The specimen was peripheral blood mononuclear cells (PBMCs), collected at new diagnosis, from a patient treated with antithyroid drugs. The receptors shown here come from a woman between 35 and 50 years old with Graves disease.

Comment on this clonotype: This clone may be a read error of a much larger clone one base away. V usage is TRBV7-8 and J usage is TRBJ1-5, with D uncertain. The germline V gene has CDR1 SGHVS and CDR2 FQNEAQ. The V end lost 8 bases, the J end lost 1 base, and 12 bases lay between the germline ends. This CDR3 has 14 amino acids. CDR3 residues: CASGVGQSNQPQHF. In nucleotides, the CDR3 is TGTGCCAGCGGTGTCGGCCAGAGCAATCAGCCCCAGCATTTT.

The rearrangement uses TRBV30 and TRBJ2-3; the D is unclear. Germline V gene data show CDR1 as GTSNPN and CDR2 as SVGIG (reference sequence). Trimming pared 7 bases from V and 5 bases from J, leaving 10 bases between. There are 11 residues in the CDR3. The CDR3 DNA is TGTGCCTACCGAGCTGGAGATACGCAGTATTTT. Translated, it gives CAYRAGDTQYF.

Here the CDR3 DNA reads TGTGCCAGCAGGGGGACTAGCGGGAGGGGCGCCTACGAGCAGTACTTC. Translation: CASRGTSGRGAYEQYF. The chain links TRBV2 to TRBJ2-7; 16 positions agree with TRBD2. J was trimmed by 2 bases and V by 6 bases; bases with no gene match: 4. This CDR3 contains 16 residues. The germline CDR1 and CDR2 sequences are SNHLY and FYNNEI.

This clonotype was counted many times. As DNA, the CDR3 is TGTGCCAGTGCCGGCACCCTCATCGAGGGTAATCAGCCCCAGCATTTT. Residues: CASAGTLIEGNQPQHF. This rearrangement joins TRBV7-2 to TRBJ1-5, with D uncertain. The germline CDR1 and CDR2 sequences are SGHTA and FQGNSA. The V end was cut by 9 bases, the J end by 4 bases, with 22 bases between. CDR3 length: 16 residues.

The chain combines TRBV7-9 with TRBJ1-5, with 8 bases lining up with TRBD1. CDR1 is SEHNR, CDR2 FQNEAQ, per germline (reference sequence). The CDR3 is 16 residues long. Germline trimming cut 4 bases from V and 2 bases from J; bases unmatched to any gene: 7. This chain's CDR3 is CASSSMTGDGNQPQHF. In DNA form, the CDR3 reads TGTGCCAGCAGCTCGATGACAGGGGACGGCAATCAGCCCCAGCATTTT.

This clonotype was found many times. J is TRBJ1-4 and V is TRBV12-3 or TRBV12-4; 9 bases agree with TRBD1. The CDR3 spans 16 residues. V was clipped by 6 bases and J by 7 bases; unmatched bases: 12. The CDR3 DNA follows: TGTGCCAGCAGCCCAAGTCCGGGACAGGGTACTGAAAAACTGTTTTTT. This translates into CASSPSPGQGTEKLFF.

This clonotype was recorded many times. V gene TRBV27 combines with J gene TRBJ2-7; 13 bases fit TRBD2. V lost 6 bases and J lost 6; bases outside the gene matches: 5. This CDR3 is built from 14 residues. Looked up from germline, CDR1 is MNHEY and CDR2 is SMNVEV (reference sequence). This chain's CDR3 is CASSTSGRAVEQYF. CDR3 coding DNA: TGTGCCAGCAGCACTAGCGGGAGGGCCGTCGAGCAGTACTTC.